The 15 T cell receptor beta chains below were found in one sample sequenced in a study of technical replicates of blood from several donors. Assay used: immunoSEQ multiplex PCR; TCRdb lists only in-frame clones, some missing. The profile shows about 79,000 clones, more than 85% of them singletons. What was sequenced was T cells isolated from PBMCs. The receptors come from a human donor in good health. Some clones in this sample may be carry-over from other donors' samples.

CDR3: CSVEGLAGNEQFF. The CDR3 nucleotides are TGCAGCGTTGAGGGGCTAGCGGGCAATGAGCAGTTCTTC. The J gene is TRBJ2-1, the V gene TRBV29-1, with TRBD2 identical over 8 bases. This CDR3 comprises 13 residues. Germline V lookup: CDR1 SQVTM, CDR2 ANQGSEA. After removal of 3 bases from V and 6 bases from J, the junction contained 4 bases not matched to a gene.

The genes are TRBV10-1 and TRBJ2-7, with D possibly being TRBD1 (5 bases). The CDR3 runs to 14 residues. Trimming pared 4 bases from V and 5 bases from J, leaving 15 bases between. Germline assignment: CDR1 WNHNN and CDR2 SYGVQD (reference sequence). This chain's CDR3 is CASSATEESDEQYF. The CDR3 nucleotides read TGCGCCAGCAGTGCGACAGAAGAAAGTGACGAGCAGTACTTC.

This clone was found a few times. The chain employs TRBV28 and TRBJ2-7, with unresolved D. Trimming removed 6 bases at V and 0 bases at J, with 6 bases between. CDR3 length: 12 amino acids. Germline lookup yields CDR1 MDHEN and CDR2 SYDVKM. This CDR3 reads CASSPISYEQYF. DNA of the CDR3: TGTGCCAGCAGCCCCATCTCCTACGAGCAGTACTTC.

This sequence joins TRBV29-1 and TRBJ1-2, with D tentatively TRBD1 (5 bases). CDR1 is SQVTM, CDR2 ANQGSEA, per germline. The germline V and J ends were trimmed by 4 bases and 8 bases, with 11 bases remaining between them. The CDR3 covers 11 residues. In DNA form, the CDR3 reads TGCAGCGTTGTAGGGGAAGTCGGCTACACCTTC. Protein product: CSVVGEVGYTF.

Only one count was recorded for this clone. DNA for the CDR3: TGTGCCAGCAGGCGCGGGGGCGGGGAGACCCAGTACTTC. Translated: CASRRGGGETQYF. V gene TRBV6-5 combines with J gene TRBJ2-5, with TRBD2 as a possible D gene (7 bases). The CDR3 is 13 amino acids. V was pared by 6 bases and J by 5 bases, with 13 bases between. Germline-derived CDR1 and CDR2 are MNHEY and SVGAGI.

This clone was detected only once. This chain links TRBV9 with TRBJ1-3; no definite D call. Germline V gene lookup returns CDR1 SGDLS and CDR2 YYNGEE. V shed 1 base and J shed 4 bases, with 18 bases lying between them. The CDR3 covers 17 residues. The CDR3 DNA reads TGTGCCAGCAGCGTAATCGGGGAAATCATAGCCGGAAACACCATATATTTT. The encoded protein is CASSVIGEIIAGNTIYF.

J is TRBJ2-3 and V is TRBV7-8; TRBD1 matches at 8 bases. CDR3 length: 15 amino acids. Germline V gives CDR1 SGHVS, CDR2 FQNEAQ. The V and J ends lost 2 bases and 0 bases, in that order; junction bases with no gene match: 1. DNA of the CDR3: TGTGCCAGCAGCTTATGGACAGGGAGCACAGATACGCAGTATTTT. As protein: CASSLWTGSTDTQYF.

J is TRBJ1-3 and V is TRBV4-2; D is undetermined. Germline V gives CDR1 LGHNA, CDR2 YNFKEQ. The CDR3 loop spans 15 amino acids. V was trimmed by 0 bases and J by 0 bases, leaving 6 bases between them. This chain's CDR3 is CASSQESRSGNTIYF. CDR3 nucleotides: TGTGCCAGCAGCCAAGAATCTCGCTCTGGAAACACCATATATTTT.

The V gene is TRBV30, the J gene TRBJ1-1; D is unresolved. V lost 1 base, J lost 5 bases, and 8 bases lay in between. The CDR3 length is 12 residues. Germline loops: CDR1 GTSNPN, CDR2 SVGIG (reference sequence). The CDR3 bases are TGTGCCTGGAGTGGGGAGCTGACTGAAGCTTTCTTT. The encoded protein is CAWSGELTEAFF.

This sequence joins TRBV27 and TRBJ2-7, with D perhaps TRBD1 (6 bases). Trimming pared 8 bases from V and 3 bases from J, leaving 20 bases between. This CDR3 has 15 amino acids. In germline, CDR1 is MNHEY, CDR2 SMNVEV (reference sequence). CDR3 nucleotide sequence: TGTGCCAGCTCCTTACAGGCAGGGGAATACTACGAGCAGTACTTC. Protein sequence: CASSLQAGEYYEQYF.

This clone was detected a few times. This chain connects TRBV29-1 to TRBJ1-1; D gene uncertain. Trimming pared 4 bases from V and 0 bases from J, leaving 9 bases between. Germline lookup yields CDR1 SQVTM and CDR2 ANQGSEA. CDR3 length: 13 residues. The chain's CDR3 is CSVVRQMNTEAFF. In DNA, the CDR3 is TGCAGCGTTGTTCGCCAGATGAACACTGAAGCTTTCTTT.

The gene calls are TRBV28 and TRBJ2-7, with 11 bases lining up with TRBD2. The CDR3 runs to 19 residues. Per the germline V gene, CDR1 is MDHEN and CDR2 is SYDVKM. V lost 2 bases and J lost 1; bases outside the gene matches: 13. CDR3 in amino acids: CASSLQYSFSGRDSYEQYF. The CDR3 DNA reads TGTGCCAGCAGTTTACAGTACAGCTTTAGCGGGAGGGATTCCTACGAGCAGTACTTC. Drawing the rest from reference TRBV28 and TRBJ2-7, the complete variable domain is DVKVTQSSRYLVKRTGEKVFLECVQDMDHENMFWYRQDPGLGLRLIYFSYDVKMKEKGDIPEGYSVSREKKERFSLILESASTNQTSMYLCASSLQYSFSGRDSYEQYFGPGTRLTVT.

CDR3 in DNA: TGTGCCAGCAGCGTAGACCGGGAACTAAATGAGCAGTTCTTC. Protein product: CASSVDRELNEQFF. The V and J genes are TRBV9 and TRBJ2-1; D perhaps matches TRBD2 (5 bases). Trimming shortened V by 0 bases and J by 7 bases, and 11 bases separated the two germline ends. CDR1 and CDR2 from the germline V gene are SGDLS and YYNGEE. The CDR3 totals 14 residues.

The chain uses TRBV7-8 and TRBJ2-5; TRBD2 is a possible D gene (5 bases). Germline CDR1 is SGHVS and CDR2 is FQNEAQ. Trimming took 5 bases from V and 4 from J, leaving 26 bases between them. The CDR3 length is 18 residues. CDR3 nucleotide sequence: TGTGCCAGCAGCCCCGCATGGGTTAGGGAGAAATGGTCAGAGACCCAGTACTTC. Amino acids: CASSPAWVREKWSETQYF.

This chain connects TRBV29-1 to TRBJ2-1; tentative D call: TRBD2 (5 bases). With 1 base removed from V and 4 bases from J, the gap between germline ends came to 14 bases. Looked up from germline, CDR1 is SQVTM and CDR2 is ANQGSEA. The CDR3 covers 15 residues. CDR3 in DNA: TGCAGCGTTGAAGCCGGGGTACTAGTTTACAATGAGCAGTTCTTC. Encoded protein: CSVEAGVLVYNEQFF.